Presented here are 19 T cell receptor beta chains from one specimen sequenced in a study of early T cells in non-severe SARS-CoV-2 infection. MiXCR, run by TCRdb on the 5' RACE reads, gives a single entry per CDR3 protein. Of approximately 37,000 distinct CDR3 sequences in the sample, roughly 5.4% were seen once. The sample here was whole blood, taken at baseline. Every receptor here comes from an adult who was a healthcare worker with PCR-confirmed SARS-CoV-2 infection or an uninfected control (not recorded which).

Here the CDR3 DNA reads TGTGCCTGGAGGACTGTTTCCTACGAGCAGTACTTC. As protein: CAWRTVSYEQYF. The J gene is TRBJ2-7, the V gene TRBV30, with D hard to call. Trimming stripped 3 bases from V and 1 base from J, with 7 bases between. Germline CDR1 GTSNPN, CDR2 SVGIG (reference sequence). The CDR3 length is 12 residues.

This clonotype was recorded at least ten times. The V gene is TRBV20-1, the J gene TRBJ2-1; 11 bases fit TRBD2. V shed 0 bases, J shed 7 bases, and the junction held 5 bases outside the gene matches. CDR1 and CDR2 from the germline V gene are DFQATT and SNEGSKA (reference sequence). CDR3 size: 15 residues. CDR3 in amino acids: CSARDSRLAGNEQFF. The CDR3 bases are TGCAGTGCTAGAGATTCGAGACTAGCGGGAAATGAGCAGTTCTTC.

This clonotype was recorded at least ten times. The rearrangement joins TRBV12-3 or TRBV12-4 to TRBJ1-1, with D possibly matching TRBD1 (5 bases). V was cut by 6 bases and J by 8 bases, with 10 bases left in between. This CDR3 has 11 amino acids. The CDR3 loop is CASRGTVEAFF. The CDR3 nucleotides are TGTGCCAGCAGGGGGACGGTAGAAGCTTTCTTT.

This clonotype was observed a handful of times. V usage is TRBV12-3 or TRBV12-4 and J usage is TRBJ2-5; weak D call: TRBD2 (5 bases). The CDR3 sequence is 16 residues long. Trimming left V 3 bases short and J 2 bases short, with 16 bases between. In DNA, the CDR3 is TGTGCCAGCAGTTTTAGGGCGGGCGCCGCACAAGAGACCCAGTACTTC. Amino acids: CASSFRAGAAQETQYF.

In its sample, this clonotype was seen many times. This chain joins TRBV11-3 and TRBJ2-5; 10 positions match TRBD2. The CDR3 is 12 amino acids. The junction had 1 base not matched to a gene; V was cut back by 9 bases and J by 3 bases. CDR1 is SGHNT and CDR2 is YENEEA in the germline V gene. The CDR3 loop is CASGLAEETQYF. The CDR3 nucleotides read TGTGCCAGTGGACTAGCGGAAGAGACCCAGTACTTC.

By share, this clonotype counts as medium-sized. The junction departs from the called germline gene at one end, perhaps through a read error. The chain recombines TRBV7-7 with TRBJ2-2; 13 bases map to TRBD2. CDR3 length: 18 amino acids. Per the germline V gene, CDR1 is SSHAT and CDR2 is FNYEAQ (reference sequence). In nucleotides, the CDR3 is TGTGCTAGCAGCGTCAGGACTAGCGGGAGTGCGAACACCGGGGAGCTGTTTTTT. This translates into CASSVRTSGSANTGELFF.

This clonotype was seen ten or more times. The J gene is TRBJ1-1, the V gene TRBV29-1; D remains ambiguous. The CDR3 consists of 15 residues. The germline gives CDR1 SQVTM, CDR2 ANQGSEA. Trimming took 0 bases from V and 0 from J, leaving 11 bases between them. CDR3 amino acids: CSVEDGVFMNTEAFF. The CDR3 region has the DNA TGCAGCGTTGAAGATGGGGTATTCATGAACACTGAAGCTTTCTTT.

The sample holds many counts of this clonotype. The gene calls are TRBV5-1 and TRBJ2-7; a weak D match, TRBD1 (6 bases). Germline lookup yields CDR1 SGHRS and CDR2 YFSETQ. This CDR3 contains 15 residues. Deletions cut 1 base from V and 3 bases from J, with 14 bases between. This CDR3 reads CASSLTRTEVYEQYF. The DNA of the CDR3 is TGCGCCAGCAGCTTGACCCGGACAGAGGTCTACGAGCAGTACTTC.

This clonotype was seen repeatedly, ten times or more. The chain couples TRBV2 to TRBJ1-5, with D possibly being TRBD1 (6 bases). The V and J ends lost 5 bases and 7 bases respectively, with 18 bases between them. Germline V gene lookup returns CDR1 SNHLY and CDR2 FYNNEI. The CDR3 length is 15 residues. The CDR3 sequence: CASSNQGTSKQPQHF. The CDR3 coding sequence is TGTGCCAGCAGTAACCAGGGGACGTCGAAGCAGCCCCAGCATTTT.

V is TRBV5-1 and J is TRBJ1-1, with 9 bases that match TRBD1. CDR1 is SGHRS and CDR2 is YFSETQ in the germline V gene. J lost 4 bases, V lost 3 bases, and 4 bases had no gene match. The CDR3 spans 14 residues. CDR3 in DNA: TGCGCCAGCAGCTCGGACAGGGGTTTCACTGAAGCTTTCTTT. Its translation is CASSSDRGFTEAFF.

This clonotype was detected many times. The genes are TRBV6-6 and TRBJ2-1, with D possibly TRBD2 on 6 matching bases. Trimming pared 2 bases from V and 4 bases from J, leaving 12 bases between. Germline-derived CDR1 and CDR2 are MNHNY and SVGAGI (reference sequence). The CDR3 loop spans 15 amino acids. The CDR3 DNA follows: TGTGCCAGCAGTTACGGGGGGAACAGGTACAATGAGCAGTTCTTC. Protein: CASSYGGNRYNEQFF.

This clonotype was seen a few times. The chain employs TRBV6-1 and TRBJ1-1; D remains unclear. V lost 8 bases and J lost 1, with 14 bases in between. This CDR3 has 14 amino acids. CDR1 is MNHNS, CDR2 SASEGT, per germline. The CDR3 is CASDEMAWNTEAFF. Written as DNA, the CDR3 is TGTGCCAGCGATGAGATGGCCTGGAACACTGAAGCTTTCTTT.

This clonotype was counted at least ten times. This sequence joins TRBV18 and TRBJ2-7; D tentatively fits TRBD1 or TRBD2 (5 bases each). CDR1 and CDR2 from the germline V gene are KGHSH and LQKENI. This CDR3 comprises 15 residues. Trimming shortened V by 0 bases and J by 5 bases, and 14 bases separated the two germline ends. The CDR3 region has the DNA TGTGCCAGCTCACCACCGGGGGTAGGGTCGGACGAGCAGTACTTC. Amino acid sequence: CASSPPGVGSDEQYF.

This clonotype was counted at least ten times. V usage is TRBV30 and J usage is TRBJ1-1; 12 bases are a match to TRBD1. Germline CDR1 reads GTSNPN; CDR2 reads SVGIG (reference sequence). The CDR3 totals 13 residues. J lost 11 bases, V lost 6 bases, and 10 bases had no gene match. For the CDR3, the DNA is TGTGCCTGTACCCGGGACAGGGGGCATGGGGCTTTCTTT. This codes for CACTRDRGHGAFF.

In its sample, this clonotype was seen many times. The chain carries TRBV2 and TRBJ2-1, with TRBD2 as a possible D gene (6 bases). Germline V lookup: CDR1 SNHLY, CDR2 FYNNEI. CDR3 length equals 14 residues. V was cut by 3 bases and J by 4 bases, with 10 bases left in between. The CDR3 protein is CASSDGTLYNEQFF. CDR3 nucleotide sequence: TGTGCCAGCAGTGATGGGACTTTATACAATGAGCAGTTCTTC.

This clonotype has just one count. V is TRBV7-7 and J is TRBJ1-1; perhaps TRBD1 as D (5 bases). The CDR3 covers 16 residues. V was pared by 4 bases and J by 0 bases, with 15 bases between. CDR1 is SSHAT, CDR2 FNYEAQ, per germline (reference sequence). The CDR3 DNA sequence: TGTGCCAGCAGCTCGAGACAGAGAGGATTGAACACTGAAGCTTTCTTT. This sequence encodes CASSSRQRGLNTEAFF.

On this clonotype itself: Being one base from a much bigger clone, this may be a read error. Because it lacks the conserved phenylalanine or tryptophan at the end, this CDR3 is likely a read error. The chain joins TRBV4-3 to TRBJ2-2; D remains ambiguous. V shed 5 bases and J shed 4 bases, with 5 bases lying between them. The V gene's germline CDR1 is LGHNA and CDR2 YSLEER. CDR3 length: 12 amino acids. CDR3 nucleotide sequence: TGCGCCAGCAGCTCCATCACCGGGGAGCTGTTTTCT. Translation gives CASSSITGELFS.

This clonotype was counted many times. CDR3 in amino acids: CASSLDPAYEQYV. The CDR3 nucleotides read TGTGCCAGCAGCTTAGACCCTGCCTACGAGCAGTACGTC. V is TRBV7-2 and J is TRBJ2-7; D is ambiguous. The V and J ends lost 1 base and 2 bases respectively, with 6 bases between them. CDR3 length: 13 amino acids. In germline, CDR1 is SGHTA, CDR2 FQGNSA.

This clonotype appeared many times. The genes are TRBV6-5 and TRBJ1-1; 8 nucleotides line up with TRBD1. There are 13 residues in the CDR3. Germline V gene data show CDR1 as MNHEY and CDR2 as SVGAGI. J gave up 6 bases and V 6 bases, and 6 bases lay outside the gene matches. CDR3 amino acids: CASSWTGLAEAFF. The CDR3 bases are TGTGCCAGCAGCTGGACAGGGTTGGCTGAAGCTTTCTTT.